This T cell receptor beta chain was profiled in a study of Graves' ophthalmopathy and Graves' hyperthyroidism. RNA served as the template for amplifying TCR beta CDR3 regions. RT-PCR with HTBI primers came first, then second-round multiplex PCR. TCRdb called the multiplex PCR reads again in MiXCR, with one record for every CDR3 protein. Of over 450,000 distinct CDR3 sequences listed, 13% to 15% are singletons. Under 3 months in duration, the ophthalmopathy in affected donors had moderate-to-severe activity, CAS ≥3 and NOSPECS ≥4. PBMCs had their origin in fresh peripheral blood (approximately 10 ml). CDR1 and CDR2 (germline): GTSNPN, SVGIG (reference sequence). The V and J ends lost 2 bases and 13 bases respectively, with 20 bases between them. This CDR3 is 13 amino acids long.

The TCR comes from a woman aged 30 to 39 with Graves' ophthalmopathy. The V and J genes are TRBV30 and TRBJ2-5, with D perhaps being TRBD1 or TRBD2 (5 bases each). The sequenced sample consisted of blood. The CDR3 loop reads CAWSLDNLGTGYF. CDR3 in DNA: TGTGCCTGGAGTTTGGACAATCTTGGGACCGGGTACTTC.